A single T cell receptor (beta chain) is shown here with its context. Its antigen is unidentified. The investigators amplified TCR beta CDR3 regions from RNA transcripts. A first-round RT-PCR of the TCR CDR3 used the HTBI primer set. A single record per CDR3 protein comes from TCRdb applying MiXCR to the multiplex PCR reads. The repertoire holds hundreds of thousands of distinct CDR3 sequences, with roughly 14% as singletons. Uncontrolled infection, other autoimmune disease, pregnancy or lactation led to exclusion. The diagnostic basis comprised clinical symptoms, serum thyroxine and TRAb, thyroid ultrasound and orbital computed tomography. This specimen belongs to a study of T cells in Graves' hyperthyroidism and ophthalmopathy. The study, taken as a whole, reports: Ophthalmopathy was identified by the model a median 6.5 months ahead of onset.

This receptor was obtained from a man in his late teens or twenties with Graves' ophthalmopathy. The sequencing sample was made of blood.

This CDR3 reads CASSLPLAGAQLDGSQYF. The CDR3 DNA is TGTGCCAGCAGCTTGCCACTAGCGGGGGCCCAATTGGACGGGTCCCAGTACTTC. The chain is built from TRBV5-4 and TRBJ2-5, with 11 bases that match TRBD2. The germline CDR1 and CDR2 sequences are SGHNT and YYREEE (reference sequence). V gave up 1 base and J gave up 9 bases; unmatched junction bases: 17. The CDR3 runs to 18 residues.